This passage covers 10 T cell receptor beta chains from one sample sequenced in a study of cytomegalovirus exposure and HLA in healthy donors listed by TCRdb under 2017. The method was the immunoSEQ multiplex PCR assay. For the multiplex PCR, a mixture combining 60 forward primers for TCR Vbeta segments and 13 reverse primers for TCR Jbeta segments was used. Drawn from immuneACCESS, this table holds only the in-frame rearrangements with V and J called that TCRdb kept. Clones are partly lost; checked studies trace under half to an unresolved V gene and leave the rest unexplained. The sample has over 65,000 clones on record, roughly 75% of them singletons. The leading ten clones occupy approximately 7.8% of the sample. The sequencing sample was made of PBMCs. The receptors stem from a woman aged 25 to 39 in good health and CMV-seropositive.

The chain uses TRBV6-6 and TRBJ1-5; TRBD1 matches at 7 bases. The V gene end was trimmed by 3 bases and the J gene end by 1 base; junction bases not matched to a gene: 6. This CDR3 comprises 16 residues. Germline values: CDR1 MNHNY, CDR2 SVGAGI (reference sequence). CDR3 coding DNA: TGTGCCAGCAGTTATCTTCAGGGGGGCAGCAATCAGCCCCAGCATTTT. Translated: CASSYLQGGSNQPQHF.

Only a few counts were recorded for this clone. This chain connects TRBV5-4 to TRBJ1-1; D is unclear. V lost 0 bases to trimming and J lost 0 bases, with 3 bases between them. This CDR3 region has 13 residues. CDR1 is SGHNT, CDR2 YYREEE, per germline (reference sequence). Here the CDR3 DNA reads TGTGCCAGCAGCTTGGGAGTGAACACTGAAGCTTTCTTT. Protein sequence: CASSLGVNTEAFF. The full variable domain, completed using reference TRBV5-4 and TRBJ1-1, is ETGVTQSPTHLIKTRGQQVTLRCSSQSGHNTVSWYQQALGQGPQFIFQYYREEENGRGNFPPRFSGLQFPNYSSELNVNALELDDSALYLCASSLGVNTEAFFGQGTRLTVV.

This clone came up a few times. The V call is TRBV27, the J call TRBJ1-1; no definite D call. Trimming pared 3 bases from V and 1 base from J, leaving 12 bases between. Germline V gene lookup returns CDR1 MNHEY and CDR2 SMNVEV (reference sequence). The CDR3 runs to 15 residues. In DNA, the CDR3 is TGTGCCAGCAGTTTTACCCCGACGGGGAACACTGAAGCTTTCTTT. This codes for CASSFTPTGNTEAFF.

This clone showed up just a few times. The J gene is TRBJ2-7, the V gene TRBV5-6; D perhaps matches TRBD1 (6 bases). CDR3 length equals 15 residues. V lost 5 bases and J lost 1, with 16 bases in between. CDR1 SGHDT and CDR2 YYEEEE come from the germline V gene. The chain's CDR3 is CASSNSGARSYEQYF. CDR3 DNA sequence: TGTGCCAGCAGTAACTCAGGGGCACGGTCCTACGAGCAGTACTTC.

The chain has TRBV13 and TRBJ2-2, with D perhaps matching TRBD2 (6 bases). Germline V lookup: CDR1 PRHDT, CDR2 FYEKMQ (reference sequence). The CDR3 is made up of 14 amino acids. Trimming took 4 bases from V and 2 from J, leaving 8 bases between them. CDR3 in amino acids: CASSSLANTGELFF. CDR3 DNA: TGTGCCAGCAGCTCACTAGCAAACACCGGGGAGCTGTTTTTT.

The V and J genes are TRBV5-1 and TRBJ2-7; D might be TRBD2 (6 bases). The CDR3 has 14 amino acids. Germline V gene lookup returns CDR1 SGHRS and CDR2 YFSETQ. Trimming removed 2 bases at V and 3 bases at J, with 12 bases between. CDR3 sequence (DNA): TGCGCCAGCAGCTTATCGGGAGACCTCTACGAGCAGTACTTC. Its translation: CASSLSGDLYEQYF.

In its sample, this clone was seen a few times. This sequence joins TRBV5-5 and TRBJ2-2, with D unclear. The germline V and J ends were trimmed by 4 bases and 8 bases, with 6 bases remaining between them. This CDR3 region has 11 residues. Germline assignment: CDR1 SGHKS and CDR2 YYEKEE (reference sequence). CDR3 sequence reads: CASSPGGELFF. The DNA for the CDR3 is TGTGCCAGCAGCCCCGGGGGGGAGCTGTTTTTT.

The chain uses TRBV30 and TRBJ1-4, with TRBD1 matching 8 bases. This CDR3 region has 13 residues. J lost 8 bases, V lost 8 bases, and 10 bases had no gene match. Germline V CDR1 and CDR2: GTSNPN, SVGIG (reference sequence). CDR3 bases: TGTGCCCTTGCAGGGGGCTTCGGCGAAAAACTGTTTTTT. Amino acid sequence: CALAGGFGEKLFF. The whole variable domain, remainder taken from reference TRBV30 and TRBJ1-4, is SQTIHQWPATLVQPVGSPLSLECTVEGTSNPNLYWYRQAAGRGLQLLFYSVGIGQISSEVPQNLSASRPQDRQFILSSKKLLLSDSGFYLCALAGGFGEKLFFGSGTQLSVL.

The chain joins TRBV28 to TRBJ2-5, with TRBD1 identical over 7 bases. The tail of the sequence fits TRBJ2-7 better, so the J call may be wrong. Germline V lookup: CDR1 MDHEN, CDR2 SYDVKM. This CDR3 spans 12 amino acids. Here the CDR3 DNA reads TGTGCCAGCAGACAGGGGTCCTACGAGCAGTACTTC. Residues: CASRQGSYEQYF.

This chain links TRBV19 with TRBJ1-3; D uncertain. This CDR3 has 13 residues. V was cut by 4 bases and J by 0 bases, with 4 bases left in between. CDR1 is LNHDA, CDR2 SQIVND, per germline (reference sequence). The CDR3 region is CASSRHSGNTIYF. Here the CDR3 DNA reads TGTGCCAGTAGTAGACACTCTGGAAACACCATATATTTT.